This T cell receptor beta chain was retrieved from a study of T cell responses to AZD1222 COVID-19 vaccine. To note about this clone: Antigen specificity is unknown.

Study conclusions and caveats: With dominance at 160-218 and 743-854, vaccine-associated CD4 TCRs spanned spike. The donors showed a predominance of white British ancestry and of females, with possible underestimation of clonal diversity.

Pooled samples include second doses given at about 4 or 12 weeks. The CDR3 spans 15 residues. From germline, CDR1 is LNHDA and CDR2 SQIVND (reference sequence). After removal of 5 bases from V and 9 bases from J, the junction contained 13 bases not matched to a gene. Method: immunoSEQ multiplex PCR; TCRdb's copy keeps in-frame clones and lacks some. The sample lists under 150,000 clones, 75% to 90% seen once, with around 2.6% in the top ten. The source was peripheral blood, collected 28 days after the second AZD1222 dose. This receptor was obtained from an adult who received the AZD1222 COVID-19 vaccine. The V gene is TRBV19, the J gene TRBJ2-1, with 7 bases identical to TRBD1. CDR3 region: CASSQARGLAVEQFF. Written as DNA, the CDR3 is TGTGCCAGTAGTCAGGCGAGGGGGCTGGCGGTTGAGCAGTTCTTC.